The sequence of this T cell receptor beta chain was determined in a study of shared clonotypes between healthy human individuals. The overall study: For every donor, three CD4 naive, three CD4 memory, two CD8 naive and one CD8 memory plates were used. Study-wide results and caveats: As a rule, naive subsets had a larger estimated richness than memory subsets.

This clone showed up just a few times. Its matching antigen is unknown. CDR3 size: 14 residues. Trimming took 4 bases from V and 2 from J; bases not matched to a gene: 3. The germline V gene encodes CDR1 ENHRY and CDR2 SYGVKD. CD4+ cells were split into CD45RA+ naive and CD45RA-negative memory subsets. Researchers ran the assay at a deep level. Using immunoSEQ multiplex PCR, the repertoire was profiled, and TCRdb retains in-frame clones only, with some absent. The sample includes under 2,500,000 clones, more than 90% of them seen just once. The sequence was collected from a young man in good health. V usage is TRBV10-3 and J usage is TRBJ2-7; the match to TRBD2 covers 9 bases. Sample: naive CD4+ T cells sorted from blood. Described subset: CD45RA+ positively selected. CDR3 coding DNA: TGTGCCATCAGTGTAGCGGGAGTAACCTACGAGCAGTACTTC. It encodes CAISVAGVTYEQYF.